This T cell receptor (beta chain) appears in the sequencing data of a study of T-cell reconstitution after alpha-beta-depleted transplantation in children (dated by TCRdb to the mid-2010s). Regarding the research as a whole: T-cell immune reconstitution after TCRalphabeta/CD19-depleted allogeneic hematopoietic cell transplantation in children was quantitatively tracked in the study by means of TCR repertoire profiling.

The library was obtained by PCR. Sequenced on an Illumina HiSeq 2500. To normalize quantification of the TCRbeta repertoire, the TCR libraries were built with molecular barcoding that relied on unique molecular identifiers. TCRdb trimmed the raw reads at Q25, called clones with MiXCR and kept productive beta chains. Every CDR3 protein is listed once, alongside the most common genes and DNA of its rows. For this sample the table gives 450,000 to 600,000 distinct CDR3 sequences, of which approximately 32% were detected only once. Of the sample, 2% to 3% falls within the top ten clones. Via the germline V gene, CDR1 is MNHEY and CDR2 SVGAGI. The CDR3, from cysteine to phenylalanine, totals 15 residues. The retained sequence is limited to the CDR3, 45 bases, with the frame set at the first base. Here V drops 4 bases and J drops 2 bases, and the junction holds 3 bases not matched to any gene. This clonotype was seen more than once but under ten times. Its antigen is currently not known. Base qualities were left out, and no much larger clone turns up one base away.

Sequenced material: PBMCs from the stem cell graft donor, taken from the stem cell graft. The sequence derives from a human donor who donated a stem cell graft to a child with aplastic anemia. In this chain, TRBV6-5 is recombined with TRBJ2-5, with 11 bases aligning to TRBD2. The CDR3 has the sequence CASSLAGGEQETQYF. The sequenced DNA is TGTGCCAGCAGTTTAGCGGGAGGGGAACAAGAGACCCAGTACTTC.